This section outlines one T cell receptor beta chain sequence together with its context. Several immunoSEQ plates received, in even portions, the genomic DNA of each subset. Tens of thousands of T cell genomes, or 200 to 250 ng DNA, went into the sorted-subset replicate PCRs. Under the authors' procedure: ImmunoSEQ yielded junction-only sequences lacking quality scores, so filtering differed. Produced via immunoSEQ multiplex PCR; TCRdb's table is partial and in-frame only. That table is the source of V, J and clone size, and D and trimming were worked out from the DNA. This sample has about 1.5 million clones, with roughly 96% found just once. Every donor, a Caucasian adult, lived in Nashville, Tennessee. This sample is part of a study of shared clonotypes between healthy human individuals. Sequenced: naive CD4+ T cells sorted from blood. Subset indicated: CD45RA+ positively selected. The clonotype comes from a man aged 25-45 years in good health.

CDR3 coding DNA: TGCAGCGTTGTTCAGGGATGGTACAATGAGCAGTTCTTC. Its translation: CSVVQGWYNEQFF. The V call is TRBV29-1, the J call TRBJ2-1, with D perhaps matching TRBD1 (5 bases). CDR3 length equals 13 residues. V was clipped by 4 bases and J by 4 bases, with 11 bases between them. CDR1 and CDR2 (germline): SQVTM, ANQGSEA.